The entry that follows covers one T cell receptor (beta chain) sequence. This clone has just a few counts. The target of this receptor is not known. It has no much larger one-base neighbor in the sample; base qualities were not kept. From cysteine to phenylalanine, the CDR3 is 13 amino acids long. The kept DNA is CDR3 alone, 39 bases in frame from the first base. CDR1 and CDR2, looked up from the germline V gene, are SGHVS and FQNEAQ. Trimming at the junction amounts to 1 base on V and 6 bases on J, and the germline ends lie 9 bases apart. The entry originates in a study of OX40 agonist ivuxolimab in advanced cancers. Background on the whole study: Ivuxolimab was a fully human IgG2 agonistic monoclonal antibody targeting the costimulatory receptor OX40 (CD134). Intravenous ivuxolimab was administered to patients every 2 weeks at six dose levels: 0.01, 0.1, 0.3, 1.5, 3 and 10 mg/kg. Of the roughly 50 dose-escalation patients, hepatocellular carcinoma was present in about 20, melanoma in around 15, renal cell carcinoma in 9 and head and neck cancer in 9. In the dose-escalation cohort, 82.7% of patients were male, and the mean age was roughly 60 years, with a range of about 23 to 90. Patients were allowed to have had prior anti-PD-1, anti-PD-L1 or anti-CTLA-4 therapy, and around 37% of the dose-escalation patients had previously received checkpoint inhibitors. Three dose-escalation patients achieved partial responses, one with hepatocellular carcinoma and two with cutaneous melanoma. The purpose of peripheral TCRbeta sequencing was to test whether ivuxolimab changed TCR sequence diversity and led to clonal T-cell expansion. The paper reports the monotherapy dose-escalation portion (N of about 47 patients) of the phase I ivuxolimab trial.

Genomic DNA was extracted from sorted cells for sequencing of the TCRbeta CDR3 region. The immunoSEQ Assay was used for sequencing of TCRbeta CDR3 regions. Drawn from immuneACCESS, this table holds only the in-frame rearrangements with V and J called that TCRdb kept. Clones are partly lost; checked studies trace under half to an unresolved V gene and leave the rest unexplained. Across this sample there are approximately 50,000 clones, with around 84% seen only once. The ten largest clones represent 10% to 15% of the sample. Results the study describes overall, beyond this receptor: In the 0.1-3.0 mg/kg groups, partial responders had among the lowest normalized peripheral clonal expansion, particularly in CD8+ T cells. After ivuxolimab, CD8+ T cells had more expanded clones than CD4+ T cells on average. The antigen specificity of the peripheral T cells that underwent clonal expansion was not determined. Low levels of normalized T-cell clonal expansion were also seen in some nonresponding patients. At doses of 0.1 to 3.0 mg/kg, clonal expansion of both CD4+ and CD8+ T cells in blood was seen between baseline and week 6.

Patients with a history of autoimmune disease or receiving systemic immunosuppression were excluded from the trial. Peripheral blood for TCR sequencing was collected from all dose cohorts at baseline, on cycle 4 day 1, and on cycle 7 day 1. Samples came from an open-label, multicenter, first-in-human phase I dose-escalation trial of ivuxolimab. The trial enrolled adults with locally advanced or metastatic head and neck squamous cell, hepatocellular, melanoma or renal cell carcinoma. Before TCR sequencing, CD4+ and CD8+ T cells were separately sorted from peripheral blood. The sequence was obtained from an adult with an advanced solid tumor such as melanoma, head and neck, liver or kidney cancer. The sample consisted of CD4+ or CD8+ T cells sorted from blood, taken in a trial of the OX40 agonist ivuxolimab. The sequence is built from TRBV7-8 and TRBJ1-1, with no confidently assigned D gene. The DNA reads as follows: TGTGCCAGCAGCTTAGAATTGTTCGCTGAAGCTTTCTTT. This encodes CASSLELFAEAFF.